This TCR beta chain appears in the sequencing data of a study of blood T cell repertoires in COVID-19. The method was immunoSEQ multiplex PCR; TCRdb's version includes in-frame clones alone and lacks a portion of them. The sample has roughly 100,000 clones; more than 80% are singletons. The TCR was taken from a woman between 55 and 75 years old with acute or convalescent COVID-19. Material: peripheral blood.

The CDR3: CASSVTGLGKNIQYF. CDR3 coding DNA: TGTGCCAGCAGCGTAACAGGGTTGGGCAAAAACATTCAGTACTTC. The chain links TRBV5-4 to TRBJ2-4, with D perhaps matching TRBD1 (6 bases). Trimming took off 4 bases at V and 3 bases at J, with 14 bases between the two ends. The CDR3 has 15 amino acids. Germline CDR1 SGHNT, CDR2 YYREEE (reference sequence).